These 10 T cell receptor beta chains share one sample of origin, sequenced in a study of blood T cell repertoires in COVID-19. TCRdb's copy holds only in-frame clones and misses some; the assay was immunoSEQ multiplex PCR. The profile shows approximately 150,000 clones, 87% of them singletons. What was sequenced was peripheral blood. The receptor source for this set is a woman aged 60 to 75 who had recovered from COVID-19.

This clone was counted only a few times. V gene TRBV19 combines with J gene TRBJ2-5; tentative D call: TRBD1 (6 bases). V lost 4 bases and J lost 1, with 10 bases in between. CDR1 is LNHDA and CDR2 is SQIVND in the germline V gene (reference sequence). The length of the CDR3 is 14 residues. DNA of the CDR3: TGTGCCAGTAGTACCGACAGGAGCCAAGAGACCCAGTACTTC. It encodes CASSTDRSQETQYF.

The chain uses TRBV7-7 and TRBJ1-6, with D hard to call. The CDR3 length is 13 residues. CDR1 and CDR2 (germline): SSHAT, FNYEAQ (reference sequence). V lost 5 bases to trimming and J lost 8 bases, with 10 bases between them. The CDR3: CASSLDTDSPLHF. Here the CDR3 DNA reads TGTGCCAGCAGCCTTGACACGGATTCACCCCTCCACTTT. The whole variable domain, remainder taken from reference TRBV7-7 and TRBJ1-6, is GAGVSQSPRYKVTKRGQDVTLRCDPISSHATLYWYQQALGQGPEFLTYFNYEAQPDKSGLPSDRFSAERPEGSISTLTIQRTEQRDSAMYRCASSLDTDSPLHFGNGTRLTVT.

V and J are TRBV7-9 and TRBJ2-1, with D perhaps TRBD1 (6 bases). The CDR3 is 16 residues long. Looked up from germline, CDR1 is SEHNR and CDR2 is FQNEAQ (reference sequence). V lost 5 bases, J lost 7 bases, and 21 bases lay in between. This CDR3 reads CASSPPGQSVSNEQFF. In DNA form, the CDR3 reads TGTGCCAGCAGCCCCCCAGGACAGAGCGTCAGTAATGAGCAGTTCTTC.

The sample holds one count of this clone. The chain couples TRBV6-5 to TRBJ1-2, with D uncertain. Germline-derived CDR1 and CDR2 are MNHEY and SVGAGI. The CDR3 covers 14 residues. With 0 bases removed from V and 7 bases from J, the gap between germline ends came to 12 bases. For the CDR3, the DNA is TGTGCCAGCAGTTACTCGTACATGGTCTCTGGCTACACCTTC. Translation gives CASSYSYMVSGYTF.

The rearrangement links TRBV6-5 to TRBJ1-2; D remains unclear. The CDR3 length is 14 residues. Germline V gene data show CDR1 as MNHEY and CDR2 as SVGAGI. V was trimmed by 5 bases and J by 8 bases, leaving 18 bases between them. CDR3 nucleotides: TGTGCCAGCAGTCTGAAAGGTCAGGAGGGCGGCTACACCTTC. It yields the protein CASSLKGQEGGYTF.

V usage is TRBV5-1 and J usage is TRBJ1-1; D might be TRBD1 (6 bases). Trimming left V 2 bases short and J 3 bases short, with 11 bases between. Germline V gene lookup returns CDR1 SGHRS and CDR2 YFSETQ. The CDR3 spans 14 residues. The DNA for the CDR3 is TGCGCCAGCAGCTTACATACAGGGTACACTGAAGCTTTCTTT. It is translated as CASSLHTGYTEAFF.

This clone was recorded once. CDR3 bases: TGTGCCAGCAGTCTACCTTCTAGCGGGGGGTCCTACGAGCAGTACTTC. This sequence encodes CASSLPSSGGSYEQYF. This chain uses TRBV28 with TRBJ2-7; TRBD2 aligns across 11 bases. V shed 5 bases and J 1 base; nucleotides not matched to a gene: 7. This CDR3 comprises 16 residues. Germline CDR1 and CDR2: MDHEN and SYDVKM.

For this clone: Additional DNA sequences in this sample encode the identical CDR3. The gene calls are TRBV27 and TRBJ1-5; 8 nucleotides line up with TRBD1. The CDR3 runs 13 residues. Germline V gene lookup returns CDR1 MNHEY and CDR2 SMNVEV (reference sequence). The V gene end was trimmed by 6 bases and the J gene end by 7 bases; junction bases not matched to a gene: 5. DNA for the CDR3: TGTGCCAGCAGCCTGGGACAGGCGCAGCCCCAGCATTTT. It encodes CASSLGQAQPQHF.

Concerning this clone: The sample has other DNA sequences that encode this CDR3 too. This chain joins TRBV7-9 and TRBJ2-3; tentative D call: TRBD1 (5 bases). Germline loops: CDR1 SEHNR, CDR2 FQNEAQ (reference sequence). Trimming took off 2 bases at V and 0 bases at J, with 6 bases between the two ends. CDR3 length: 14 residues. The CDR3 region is CASSLQGSTDTQYF. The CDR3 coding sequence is TGTGCCAGCAGCTTACAGGGAAGCACAGATACGCAGTATTTT.

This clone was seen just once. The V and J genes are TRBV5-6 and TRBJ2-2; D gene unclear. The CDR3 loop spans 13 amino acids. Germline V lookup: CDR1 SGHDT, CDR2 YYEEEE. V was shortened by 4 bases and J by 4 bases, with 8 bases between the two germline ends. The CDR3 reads CASSLVATGELFF. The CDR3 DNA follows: TGTGCCAGCAGCCTAGTAGCCACCGGGGAGCTGTTTTTT.